This is a list of T cell receptor beta chains from one sample in a study of CD4 T cells in relation to SARS-CoV-2 and coronaviruses. Method: immunoSEQ multiplex PCR; TCRdb's copy keeps in-frame clones and lacks some. The table shows more than 20,000 clones, with 74% occurring only once. Which antigens these TCRs recognize remains unknown. The sample comprised CD4+ T cells from PBMCs, cultured in vitro. All receptors come from a human donor in good health. Both conserved end residues are trimmed from each CDR3. Rows may omit the clone size; those that give it use once, few, many or a size class.

NA TRBJ2-7 TRBV30 AWSVASGIGEQY
NA TRBJ1-2 TRBV3-1/TRBV3-2 ASSQGVAQGALGYT
NA TRBJ1-4 TRBV5-1 ASSLDRQNEKLF
NA TRBJ2-5 TRBV3-1/TRBV3-2 ASSQDWASGMETQY
few TRBJ1-5 TRBV6-5 ASSLGPGNQPQH
NA TRBJ2-1 TRBV5-1 ASSLVVAGSTMSGQF
NA TRBJ2-1 TRBV2 ASSEVAGGHNEQF
NA TRBJ1-3 TRBV6-5 ASINRGSGNTIY
once TRBJ1-1 TRBV5-6 ASNDDRGANTEAF
NA TRBJ2-5 TRBV2 ASSEGPVTQY
NA TRBJ1-1 TRBV14 ASSGRTGGTEAF
NA TRBJ2-3 TRBV19 ASSRTRTDTQY
few TRBJ1-5 TRBV4-1 ASSQGGQALYQPQH
once TRBJ2-1 TRBV7-3 ASKESGSYNEQF
NA TRBJ2-1 TRBV3-1/TRBV3-2 ASSQDLYNEQF
NA TRBJ2-3 TRBV19 ASSRGAGAGTDTQY
few TRBJ2-1 TRBV5-4 ASSLVGENEQF